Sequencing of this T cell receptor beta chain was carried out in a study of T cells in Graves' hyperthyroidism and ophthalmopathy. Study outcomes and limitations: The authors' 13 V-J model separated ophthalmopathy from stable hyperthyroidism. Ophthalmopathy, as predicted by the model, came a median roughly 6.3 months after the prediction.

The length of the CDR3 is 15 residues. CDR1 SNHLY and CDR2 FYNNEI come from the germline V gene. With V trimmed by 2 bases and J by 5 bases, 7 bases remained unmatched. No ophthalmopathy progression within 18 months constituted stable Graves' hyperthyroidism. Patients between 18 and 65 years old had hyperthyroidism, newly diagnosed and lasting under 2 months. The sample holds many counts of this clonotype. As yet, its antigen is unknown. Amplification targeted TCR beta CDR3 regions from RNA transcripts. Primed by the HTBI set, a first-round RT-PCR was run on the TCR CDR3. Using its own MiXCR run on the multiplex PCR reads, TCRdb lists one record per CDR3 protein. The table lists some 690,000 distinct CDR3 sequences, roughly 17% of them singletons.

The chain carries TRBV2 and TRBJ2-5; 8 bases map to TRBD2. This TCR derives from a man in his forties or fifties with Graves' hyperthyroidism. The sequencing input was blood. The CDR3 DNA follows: TGTGCCAGCAGTGAAAGCGGCGGGAGGTGGGAGACCCAGTACTTC. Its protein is CASSESGGRWETQYF. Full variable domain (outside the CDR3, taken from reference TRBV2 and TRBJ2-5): EPEVTQTPSHQVTQMGQEVILRCVPISNHLYFYWYRQILGQKVEFLVSFYNNEISEKSEIFDDQFSVERPDGSNFTLKIRSTKLEDSAMYFCASSESGGRWETQYFGPGTRLLVL.